Listed here is a single TCR beta chain. The antigen is unknown. V was pared by 5 bases and J by 0 bases, with 7 bases of the junction left unmatched. The CDR3 contains 16 residues. Germline CDR1 MGHRA, CDR2 YSYEKL. The sample is drawn from a study of cytomegalovirus exposure and HLA in healthy donors. General study points: Earlier analysis found most TCR beta V segments productive about 87% or about 30% of the time. Reports credit the classifier with highly specific, highly sensitive diagnosis of cytomegalovirus status. In a later analysis, at a false discovery rate of 0.05, 15,000 to 20,000 TCR beta sequences were associated with HLA alleles. Three chains linked to CMV were shown in vitro to be specific for CMV antigens.

60 Vbeta and 13 Jbeta primers were used in PCR. Clones were sequenced by immunoSEQ multiplex PCR, and TCRdb holds only the in-frame ones, with some missing. The data contain 150,000 to 180,000 clones, over 60% of them singletons. The TCR originated in a woman in her thirties or forties in good health and CMV-seronegative. Sequenced: PBMCs. V is TRBV4-1 and J is TRBJ2-7, with 10 nucleotides matching TRBD2. The CDR3 DNA reads TGCGCCAGCAGCGTAGCGGGGGGTCCAGGCTCCTACGAGCAGTACTTC. This encodes CASSVAGGPGSYEQYF.